The 17 T cell receptor beta chains presented below share a single source sample, sequenced in a study of T cell repertoires in aging, cancer and after chemotherapy (dated by TCRdb to the late 2010s). TCR beta rearrangements were amplified from genomic DNA isolated from peripheral blood, not from sorted cells or RNA. Instrument on record: Illumina MiSeq. Using a mixed TRB-A/B primer pool, multiplex touch-down PCR amplified rearranged TRB sequences covering the V, D and J segments. In-frame beta chains were kept once TCRdb had trimmed the public reads at Q25 with fastp and called clones with MiXCR. Each CDR3 protein gets just one entry, which takes the most common genes and DNA from the rows behind it. The sample profile shows over 8,000 distinct CDR3 sequences; under 50% of them were found once. The ten top clones hold roughly 12% of the sample. Sequencing used blood. The receptors come from a human donor with a solid tumor.

In its sample, this clonotype was seen a few times. The V gene is TRBV6-5, the J gene TRBJ1-3; D gene unclear. Germline values: CDR1 MNHEY, CDR2 SVGAGI. The CDR3 has 15 residues. The V and J ends lost 6 bases and 0 bases respectively, with 12 bases between them. The CDR3 is CASSRRRSSGNTIYF. As DNA, the CDR3 is TGTGCCAGCAGCCGCCGCAGAAGCTCTGGAAACACCATATATTTT.

This clonotype has more than one count but fewer than ten. The chain links TRBV6-1 to TRBJ2-1; the D gene is possibly TRBD1 (5 bases). Trimming took off 1 base at V and 8 bases at J, with 18 bases between the two ends. The CDR3 length is 16 residues. Per germline, CDR1 MNHNS and CDR2 SASEGT. The CDR3 spells CASSEVWGRVVDEQFF. The DNA of the CDR3 is TGTGCCAGCAGTGAAGTATGGGGCAGGGTAGTCGATGAGCAGTTCTTC.

This clonotype was picked up a small number of times. The rearrangement joins TRBV11-3 to TRBJ1-1; D remains ambiguous. The germline V gene encodes CDR1 SGHNT and CDR2 YENEEA. This CDR3 has 14 amino acids. V was shortened by 5 bases and J by 4 bases, with 14 bases between the two germline ends. CDR3 sequence reads: CASSPREVGTEAFF. The CDR3 nucleotides are TGTGCCAGCAGCCCCCGGGAGGTAGGCACTGAAGCTTTCTTT.

The V gene is TRBV11-3, the J gene TRBJ2-6, with D possibly called TRBD1 or TRBD2 (5 bases each). The CDR3 covers 15 residues. In germline, CDR1 is SGHNT, CDR2 YENEEA. The V end was cut by 5 bases, the J end by 1 base, with 9 bases between. CDR3 DNA sequence: TGTGCCAGCAGCCCGAGGGGTTCTGGGGCCAACGTCCTGACTTTC. It codes for CASSPRGSGANVLTF.

The chain couples TRBV18 to TRBJ2-3; D is perhaps TRBD2 (5 bases). CDR3 length: 14 residues. The V end lost 8 bases, the J end lost 6 bases, and 18 bases lay between the germline ends. Germline V gene lookup returns CDR1 KGHSH and CDR2 LQKENI. The CDR3 sequence: CASLAGAVVDTQYF. In nucleotides, the CDR3 is TGTGCCAGCCTGGCGGGTGCTGTGGTGGATACGCAGTATTTT.

The chain recombines TRBV6-5 with TRBJ2-3; 10 bases match TRBD1. Losses at the gene ends were 0 bases for V and 4 bases for J; bases not matched to a gene: 7. CDR1 MNHEY and CDR2 SVGAGI come from the germline V gene. The length of the CDR3 is 17 residues. The DNA for the CDR3 is TGTGCCAGCAGTTACTCGTGGGGGACAGGGGAGGCAGATACGCAGTATTTT. Its protein product is CASSYSWGTGEADTQYF.

This clonotype was detected only a few times. The gene calls are TRBV29-1 and TRBJ1-1; D unresolved. Trimming took 7 bases from V and 1 from J, leaving 13 bases between them. This CDR3 comprises 13 residues. Germline V lookup: CDR1 SQVTM, CDR2 ANQGSEA. The CDR3 loop reads CSALLDGNTEAFF. CDR3 nucleotides: TGCAGCGCCCTATTGGACGGGAACACTGAAGCTTTCTTT.

The sample holds a few counts of this clonotype. This sequence joins TRBV6-1 and TRBJ2-3; possibly TRBD1 for D (6 bases). CDR1 is MNHNS, CDR2 SASEGT, per germline. This CDR3 region has 14 residues. V was trimmed by 0 bases and J by 8 bases, leaving 12 bases between them. The CDR3 DNA sequence: TGTGCCAGCAGTGAAGCCTCCGGGACACTTACGCAGTATTTT. Amino acid sequence: CASSEASGTLTQYF.

The chain is built from TRBV11-1 and TRBJ2-1; the D gene could be TRBD1 or TRBD2 (5 bases each). Germline V lookup: CDR1 SGHAT, CDR2 FQDESV (reference sequence). Trimming took off 7 bases at V and 9 bases at J, with 22 bases between the two ends. The CDR3 has 15 amino acids. CDR3 DNA sequence: TGTGCCAGCACCGAGAGTCTACAGGTCCGGGGTGAGCAGTTCTTC. Encoded protein: CASTESLQVRGEQFF.

This clonotype has just a few counts. The gene calls are TRBV6-4 and TRBJ2-2; 8 nucleotides agree with TRBD2. Trimming removed 5 bases from V and 4 bases from J; junction bases left unmatched: 0. This CDR3 region has 13 residues. The germline V gene encodes CDR1 MRHNA and CDR2 SNTAGT. This CDR3 reads CASSSGSTGELFF. The CDR3 coding sequence is TGTGCCAGCAGTAGCGGGAGCACCGGGGAGCTGTTTTTT.

The V gene is TRBV19, the J gene TRBJ2-3; 8 bases line up with TRBD1. Germline-derived CDR1 and CDR2 are LNHDA and SQIVND (reference sequence). The V segment lost 8 bases and the J segment 3 bases; nucleotides outside the gene matches: 10. The CDR3 runs to 15 residues. The CDR3 sequence: CASSPDRVGTDTQYF. The CDR3 coding sequence is TGTGCCAGTTCGCCGGACAGGGTGGGGACAGATACGCAGTATTTT.

The chain couples TRBV7-9 to TRBJ2-3; D possibly matches TRBD1 or TRBD2 (6 bases each). The V gene's germline CDR1 is SEHNR and CDR2 FQNEAQ (reference sequence). V dropped 5 bases and J dropped 3 bases, with 18 bases sitting between them. The CDR3 contains 16 residues. This CDR3 reads CASSTGGSSHTDTQYF. The CDR3, as DNA: TGTGCCAGCAGCACCGGGGGCTCAAGCCATACAGATACGCAGTATTTT.

V usage is TRBV19 and J usage is TRBJ1-5; D gene uncertain. V lost 3 bases and J lost 0, with 9 bases in between. CDR1 is LNHDA and CDR2 is SQIVND in the germline V gene (reference sequence). This CDR3 has 15 amino acids. CDR3 DNA sequence: TGTGCCAGTAGTATTCAACACTATAGCAATCAGCCCCAGCATTTT. It codes for CASSIQHYSNQPQHF.

This chain joins TRBV29-1 and TRBJ2-1; 10 positions agree with TRBD2. Unmatched junction bases numbered 6, after V lost 4 bases and J lost 6 bases. From germline, CDR1 is SQVTM and CDR2 ANQGSEA. This CDR3 comprises 14 residues. The chain's CDR3 is CSVVAGGNSNEQFF. CDR3 nucleotides: TGCAGCGTTGTAGCGGGGGGAAACTCCAATGAGCAGTTCTTC.

In its sample, this clonotype was seen a few times. The chain couples TRBV12-3 or TRBV12-4 to TRBJ2-2, with TRBD2 identical over 9 bases. The junction had 8 bases not matched to a gene; V was cut back by 5 bases and J by 4 bases. There are 16 residues in the CDR3. CDR3 DNA: TGTGCCAGCAGTACCGGACTAGCGAGGGTCACCGGGGAGCTGTTTTTT. The encoded protein is CASSTGLARVTGELFF.

This clonotype was detected only a few times. This chain uses TRBV27 with TRBJ1-1; perhaps TRBD1 as D (5 bases). The CDR3 extends over 12 amino acids. V lost 2 bases and J 10 bases, leaving 11 bases between the germline ends. CDR1 is MNHEY, CDR2 SMNVEV, per germline (reference sequence). The DNA of the CDR3 is TGTGCCAGCAGTTTACGAGCAGGGCGAGCTTTCTTT. This sequence encodes CASSLRAGRAFF.

Concerning this clonotype itself: A clone one base away is much larger, so this may be a read error. V usage is TRBV19 and J usage is TRBJ2-1; no clear D. This CDR3 region has 12 residues. The V and J ends lost 1 base and 11 bases respectively, with 9 bases between them. Looked up from germline, CDR1 is LNHDA and CDR2 is SQIVND (reference sequence). CDR3 in DNA: TGTGCCAGTAGTATAGGATCCGGTAAGCAGTTCTTC. Protein sequence: CASSIGSGKQFF.